This entry features one TCR beta chain sequence. This specimen comes from a study of blood T cell repertoires in COVID-19. Germline values: CDR1 LNHDA, CDR2 SQIVND (reference sequence). CDR3 size: 12 residues. V lost 4 bases and J lost 11, with 13 bases in between. Here immunoSEQ multiplex PCR was the method, and the copy in TCRdb shows in-frame clones only, minus some. The sample contains 120,000 or so clones, 70% to 90% of which appear only once. This clonotype was obtained from an elderly woman with acute or convalescent COVID-19. The sequenced sample was peripheral blood. The J gene is TRBJ2-3, the V gene TRBV19, with a tentative D call TRBD1 (5 bases). CDR3 bases: TGTGCCAGTAGTAGCGGACAAGTTTTGCAGTATTTT. Translation gives CASSSGQVLQYF.